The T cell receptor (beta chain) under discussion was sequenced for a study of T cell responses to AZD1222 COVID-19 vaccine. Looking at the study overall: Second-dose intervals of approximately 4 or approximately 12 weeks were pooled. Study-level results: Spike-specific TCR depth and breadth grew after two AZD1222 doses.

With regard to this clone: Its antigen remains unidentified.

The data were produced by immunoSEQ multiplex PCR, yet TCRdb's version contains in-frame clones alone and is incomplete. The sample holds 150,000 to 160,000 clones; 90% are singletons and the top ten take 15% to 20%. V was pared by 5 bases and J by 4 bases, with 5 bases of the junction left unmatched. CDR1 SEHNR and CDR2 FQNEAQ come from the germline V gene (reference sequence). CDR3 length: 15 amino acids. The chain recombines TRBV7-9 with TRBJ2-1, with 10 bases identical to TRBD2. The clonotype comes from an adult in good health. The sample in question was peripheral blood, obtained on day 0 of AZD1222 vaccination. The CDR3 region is CASSPGLAEYNEQFF. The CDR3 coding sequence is TGTGCCAGCAGCCCTGGACTAGCGGAGTACAATGAGCAGTTCTTC.